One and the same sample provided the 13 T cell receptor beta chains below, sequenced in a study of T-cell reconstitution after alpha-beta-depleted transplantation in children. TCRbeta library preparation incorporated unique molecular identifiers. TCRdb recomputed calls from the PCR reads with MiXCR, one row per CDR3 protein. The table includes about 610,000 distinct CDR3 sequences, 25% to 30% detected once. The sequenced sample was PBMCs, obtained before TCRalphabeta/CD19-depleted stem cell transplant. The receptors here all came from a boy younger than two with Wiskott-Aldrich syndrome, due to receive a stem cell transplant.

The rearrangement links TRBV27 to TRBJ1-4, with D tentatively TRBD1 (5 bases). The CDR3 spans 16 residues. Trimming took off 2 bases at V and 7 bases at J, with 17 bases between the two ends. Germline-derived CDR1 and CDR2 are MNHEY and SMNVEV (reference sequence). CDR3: CASSLVAGRGGEKLFF. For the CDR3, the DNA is TGTGCCAGCAGTTTAGTGGCAGGGAGGGGTGGTGAAAAACTGTTTTTT.

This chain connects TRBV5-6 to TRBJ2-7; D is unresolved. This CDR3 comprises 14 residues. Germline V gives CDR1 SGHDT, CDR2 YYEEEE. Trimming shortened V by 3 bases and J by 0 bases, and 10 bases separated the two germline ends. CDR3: CASSSLGNSYEQYF. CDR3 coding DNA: TGTGCCAGCAGCTCGTTAGGGAACTCCTACGAGCAGTACTTC.

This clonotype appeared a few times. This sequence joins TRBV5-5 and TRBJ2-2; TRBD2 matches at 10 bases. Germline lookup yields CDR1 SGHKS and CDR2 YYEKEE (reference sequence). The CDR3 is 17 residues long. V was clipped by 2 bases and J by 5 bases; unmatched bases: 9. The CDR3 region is CASSLFVPSGRTGELFF. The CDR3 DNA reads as TGTGCCAGCAGCTTATTTGTACCTAGCGGGAGAACCGGGGAGCTGTTTTTT.

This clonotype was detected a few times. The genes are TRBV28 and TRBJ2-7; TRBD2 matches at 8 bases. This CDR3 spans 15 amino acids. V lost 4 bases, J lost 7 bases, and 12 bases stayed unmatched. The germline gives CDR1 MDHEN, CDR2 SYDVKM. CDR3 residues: CASSSIVSGSQEQYF. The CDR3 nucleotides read TGTGCCAGCAGTTCGATTGTAAGCGGGAGTCAAGAGCAGTACTTC.

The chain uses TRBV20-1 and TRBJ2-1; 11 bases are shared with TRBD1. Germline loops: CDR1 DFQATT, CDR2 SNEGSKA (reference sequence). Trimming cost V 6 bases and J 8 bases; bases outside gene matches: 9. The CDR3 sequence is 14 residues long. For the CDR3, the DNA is TGCAGTGCCAAGTGGGGACAGGGGGTATATGAGCAGTTCTTC. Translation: CSAKWGQGVYEQFF.

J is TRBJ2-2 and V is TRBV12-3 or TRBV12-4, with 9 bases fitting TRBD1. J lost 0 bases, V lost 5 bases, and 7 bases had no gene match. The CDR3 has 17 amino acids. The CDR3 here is CASSPGTGYSNTGELFF. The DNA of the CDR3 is TGTGCCAGCAGTCCCGGGACAGGGTATTCGAACACCGGGGAGCTGTTTTTT.

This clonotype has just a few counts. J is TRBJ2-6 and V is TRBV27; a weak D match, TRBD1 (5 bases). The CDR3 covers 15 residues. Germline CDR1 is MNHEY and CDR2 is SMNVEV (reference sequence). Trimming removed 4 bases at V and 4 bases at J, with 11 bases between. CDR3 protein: CASSSFRVGANVLTF. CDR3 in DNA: TGTGCCAGCAGTTCTTTCAGGGTCGGGGCCAACGTCCTGACTTTC.

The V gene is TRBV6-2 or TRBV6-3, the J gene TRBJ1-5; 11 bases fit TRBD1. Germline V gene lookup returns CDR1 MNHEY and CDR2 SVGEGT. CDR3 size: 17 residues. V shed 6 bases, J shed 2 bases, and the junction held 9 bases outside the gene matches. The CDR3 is CASRVGSGQGGNQPQHF. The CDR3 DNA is TGTGCCAGCAGGGTAGGGTCGGGACAGGGGGGCAATCAGCCCCAGCATTTT.

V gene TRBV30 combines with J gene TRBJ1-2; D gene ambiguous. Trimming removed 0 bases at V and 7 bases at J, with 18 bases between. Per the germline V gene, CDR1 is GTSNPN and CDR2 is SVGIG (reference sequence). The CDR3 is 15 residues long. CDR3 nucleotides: TGTGCCTGGAGTGTACGGTCTACTGCCCGGAGTGGCTACACCTTC. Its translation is CAWSVRSTARSGYTF.

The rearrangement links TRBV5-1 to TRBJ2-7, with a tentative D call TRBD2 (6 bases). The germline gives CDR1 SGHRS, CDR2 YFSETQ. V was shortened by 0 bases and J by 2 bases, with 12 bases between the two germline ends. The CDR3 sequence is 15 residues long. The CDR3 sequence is CASSLAVGSTYEQYF. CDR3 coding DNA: TGCGCCAGCAGCTTGGCCGTCGGGAGTACCTACGAGCAGTACTTC.

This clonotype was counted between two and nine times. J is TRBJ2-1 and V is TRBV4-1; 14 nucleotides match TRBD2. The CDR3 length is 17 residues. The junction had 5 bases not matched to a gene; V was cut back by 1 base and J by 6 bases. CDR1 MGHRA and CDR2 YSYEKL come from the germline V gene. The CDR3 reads CASSQVRLAGGPNEQFF. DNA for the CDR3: TGCGCCAGCAGCCAAGTGAGACTAGCGGGAGGGCCCAATGAGCAGTTCTTC.

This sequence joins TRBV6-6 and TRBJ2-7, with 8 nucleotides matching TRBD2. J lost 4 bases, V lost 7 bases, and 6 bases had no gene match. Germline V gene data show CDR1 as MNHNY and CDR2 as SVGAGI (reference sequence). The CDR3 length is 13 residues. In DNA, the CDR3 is TGTGCCAGCACTCCGGGGGGGATATACGAGCAGTACTTC. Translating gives CASTPGGIYEQYF.

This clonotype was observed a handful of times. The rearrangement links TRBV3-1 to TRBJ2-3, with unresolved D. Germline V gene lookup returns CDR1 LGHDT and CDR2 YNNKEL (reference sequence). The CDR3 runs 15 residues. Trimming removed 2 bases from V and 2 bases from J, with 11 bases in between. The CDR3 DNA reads TGTGCCAGCAGCCAACGCGTTCCCTACACAGATACGCAGTATTTT. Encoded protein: CASSQRVPYTDTQYF.